These 5 T cell receptor beta chains were sequenced from one sample in a study of blood T cell repertoires in COVID-19. Measured with immunoSEQ multiplex PCR; TCRdb has only the in-frame clones, and not every one. The sample yields 20,000 to 25,000 clones, roughly 88% seen once. Sequences were obtained from peripheral blood. These receptors all come from a man at least 80 years old with active or convalescent COVID-19.

V is TRBV4-2 and J is TRBJ2-1, with 9 bases fitting TRBD2. Looked up from germline, CDR1 is LGHNA and CDR2 is YNFKEQ. The CDR3 runs 15 residues. V dropped 9 bases and J dropped 2; count of bases not matched to a gene: 8. The CDR3 region is CASSPGGRAYNEQFF. In DNA form, the CDR3 reads TGTGCCAGTAGTCCGGGCGGGAGGGCCTACAATGAGCAGTTCTTC.

This clone was observed a single time. J is TRBJ1-1 and V is TRBV14; D is undetermined. V gave up 0 bases and J gave up 10 bases, with 12 bases separating them. This CDR3 comprises 13 residues. Germline V gene sequence: CDR1 SGHDN, CDR2 FVKESK. In DNA form, the CDR3 reads TGTGCCAGCAGCCAAGATCTTACTTCCGGAGCTTTCTTT. Translating it yields CASSQDLTSGAFF.

The chain is built from TRBV29-1 and TRBJ2-1; TRBD2 might be the D (6 bases). Trimming stripped 1 base from V and 7 bases from J, with 11 bases between. Germline V gives CDR1 SQVTM, CDR2 ANQGSEA. The CDR3 consists of 13 residues. The CDR3 DNA reads TGCAGCGTTGAAGCTATACTAGCTAATGAGCAGTTCTTC. It codes for CSVEAILANEQFF.

By frequency in the sample, this clone is large. The J gene is TRBJ2-2, the V gene TRBV11-2, with D possibly TRBD2 on 5 matching bases. Trimming removed 4 bases from V and 5 bases from J, with 5 bases in between. Germline V CDR1 and CDR2: SGHAT, FQNNGV. The CDR3 loop spans 12 amino acids. The CDR3 DNA is TGTGCCAGCAGCTGGAGGACCGGGGAGCTGTTTTTT. Translating gives CASSWRTGELFF.

The rearrangement uses TRBV7-2 and TRBJ1-1; D is possibly TRBD1 (5 bases). This CDR3 region has 12 residues. V lost 5 bases and J lost 1, with 5 bases in between. CDR1 SGHTA and CDR2 FQGNSA come from the germline V gene. The CDR3: CASSQGNTEAFF. In nucleotides, the CDR3 is TGTGCCAGCAGCCAGGGGAACACTGAAGCTTTCTTT. Filled out from reference TRBV7-2 and TRBJ1-1, the complete variable domain reads GAGVSQSPSNKVTEKGKDVELRCDPISGHTALYWYRQSLGQGLEFLIYFQGNSAPDKSGLPSDRFSAERTGGSVSTLTIQRTQQEDSAVYLCASSQGNTEAFFGQGTRLTVV.